Listed below are T cell receptor beta chains from one sample, sequenced in a study of blood T cell repertoires in COVID-19. The repertoire was sequenced with immunoSEQ multiplex PCR; TCRdb's copy has only in-frame clones and lacks some. The table records 45,000 to 50,000 clones, about 83% of them present only once. What was sequenced was peripheral blood. These receptors were collected from a woman between 55 and 75 years old with acute or convalescent COVID-19. CDR3s include the opening cysteine and the closing phenylalanine or tryptophan. Fields, in order: D gene, V gene, CDR3 length, clone size, J gene, CDR3 protein, CDR3 DNA. The D gene is left open where the match is weak. The size entry is marked missing in some rows and otherwise reads once, few, many or a size class.

d_gene: -
v_gene: TRBV5-1
len: 16
abundance: -
j_gene: TRBJ2-2
CDR3aa: CASSFGTGSIAGELFF
CDR3nt: TGCGCCAGCAGCTTTGGCACAGGGAGTATTGCCGGGGAGCTGTTTTTT

d_gene: -
v_gene: TRBV5-1
len: 16
abundance: -
j_gene: TRBJ2-7
CDR3aa: CASSSRDDESSYEQYF
CDR3nt: TGCGCCAGCAGCTCGCGGGATGACGAAAGCTCCTACGAGCAGTACTTC

d_gene: TRBD2
v_gene: TRBV27
len: 16
abundance: -
j_gene: TRBJ2-3
CDR3aa: CASSSNSGGGTDTQYF
CDR3nt: TGTGCCAGCAGTTCCAATAGCGGGGGGGGCACAGATACGCAGTATTTT

d_gene: -
v_gene: TRBV6-4
len: 14
abundance: -
j_gene: TRBJ2-2
CDR3aa: CASSAEEVTGELFF
CDR3nt: TGTGCCAGCAGTGCGGAGGAGGTCACCGGGGAGCTGTTTTTT

d_gene: TRBD1
v_gene: TRBV28
len: 13
abundance: few
j_gene: TRBJ1-2
CDR3aa: CASSSEGAKGYTF
CDR3nt: TGTGCCAGCAGCTCCGAGGGGGCGAAGGGCTACACCTTC

d_gene: -
v_gene: TRBV25-1
len: 16
abundance: -
j_gene: TRBJ1-6
CDR3aa: CASSDSGPPYNSPLHF
CDR3nt: TGTGCCAGCAGTGATTCAGGGCCCCCCTATAATTCACCCCTCCACTTT

d_gene: -
v_gene: TRBV7-6
len: 13
abundance: medium-sized
j_gene: TRBJ2-7
CDR3aa: CASSSDSSYEQYF
CDR3nt: TGTGCCAGCAGCTCAGACTCCTCCTACGAGCAGTACTTC

d_gene: TRBD2
v_gene: TRBV5-1
len: 17
abundance: -
j_gene: TRBJ2-1
CDR3aa: CASSPGTSGSSYNEQFF
CDR3nt: TGCGCCAGCAGCCCCGGGACTAGCGGTAGCTCCTACAATGAGCAGTTCTTC

d_gene: -
v_gene: TRBV4-3
len: 16
abundance: -
j_gene: TRBJ1-6
CDR3aa: CASSQDLVSGASPLHF
CDR3nt: TGCGCCAGCAGCCAAGATCTGGTCTCTGGGGCTTCACCCCTCCACTTT

d_gene: -
v_gene: TRBV12-5
len: 16
abundance: -
j_gene: TRBJ1-1
CDR3aa: CASGSPPGGSNTEAFF
CDR3nt: TGTGCTAGTGGTTCCCCACCCGGAGGTTCTAACACTGAAGCTTTCTTT

d_gene: -
v_gene: TRBV6-2/TRBV6-3
len: 15
abundance: -
j_gene: TRBJ1-3
CDR3aa: CASSYFADSGNTIYF
CDR3nt: TGTGCCAGCAGTTACTTTGCAGACTCTGGAAACACCATATATTTT

d_gene: TRBD1
v_gene: TRBV5-1
len: 15
abundance: -
j_gene: TRBJ1-2
CDR3aa: CASSLAGQGASGYTF
CDR3nt: TGCGCCAGCAGCTTGGCGGGACAGGGGGCGTCTGGCTACACCTTC

d_gene: TRBD1
v_gene: TRBV7-9
len: 13
abundance: -
j_gene: TRBJ2-5
CDR3aa: CASSLGGWETQYF
CDR3nt: TGTGCCAGCAGCCTAGGGGGCTGGGAGACCCAGTACTTC

d_gene: -
v_gene: TRBV9
len: 14
abundance: -
j_gene: TRBJ2-7
CDR3aa: CASSVGRQPYEQYF
CDR3nt: TGTGCCAGCAGCGTAGGGAGACAGCCCTACGAGCAGTACTTC

d_gene: -
v_gene: TRBV5-1
len: 14
abundance: -
j_gene: TRBJ2-7
CDR3aa: CASSPDSYSYEQYF
CDR3nt: TGCGCCAGCAGTCCCGACTCGTACTCCTACGAGCAGTACTTC

d_gene: TRBD2
v_gene: TRBV11-2
len: 15
abundance: -
j_gene: TRBJ2-7
CDR3aa: CASSLLTGGPYEQYF
CDR3nt: TGTGCCAGCAGCCTTTTAACGGGAGGGCCTTACGAGCAGTACTTC

d_gene: -
v_gene: TRBV11-2
len: 15
abundance: -
j_gene: TRBJ1-3
CDR3aa: CASSPNRHSGNTIYF
CDR3nt: TGTGCCAGCAGTCCCAACAGGCACTCTGGAAACACCATATATTTT

d_gene: -
v_gene: TRBV5-4
len: 13
abundance: -
j_gene: TRBJ2-5
CDR3aa: CASSSGGKETQYF
CDR3nt: TGTGCCAGCAGCTCAGGGGGGAAAGAGACCCAGTACTTC

d_gene: -
v_gene: TRBV11-1
len: 13
abundance: medium-sized
j_gene: TRBJ2-6
CDR3aa: CASSHSGANVLTF
CDR3nt: TGTGCCAGCAGCCACTCTGGGGCCAACGTCCTGACTTTC

d_gene: -
v_gene: TRBV6-5
len: 15
abundance: -
j_gene: TRBJ2-1
CDR3aa: CASSSSLRVYNEQFF
CDR3nt: TGTGCCAGCAGTTCATCCCTCCGGGTCTACAATGAGCAGTTCTTC

d_gene: -
v_gene: TRBV7-2
len: 15
abundance: -
j_gene: TRBJ2-3
CDR3aa: CASSLSGLFTDTQYF
CDR3nt: TGTGCCAGCAGCTTAAGCGGCTTATTCACAGATACGCAGTATTTT

d_gene: TRBD2
v_gene: TRBV7-2
len: 18
abundance: -
j_gene: TRBJ2-3
CDR3aa: CASSPHFVLAGITDTQYF
CDR3nt: TGTGCCAGCAGCCCCCATTTTGTACTAGCGGGAATCACAGATACGCAGTATTTT

d_gene: TRBD1
v_gene: TRBV30
len: 12
abundance: -
j_gene: TRBJ2-7
CDR3aa: CAGNRGPDEQYF
CDR3nt: TGTGCCGGAAACAGGGGACCGGACGAGCAGTACTTC

d_gene: TRBD1
v_gene: TRBV3-1/TRBV3-2
len: 19
abundance: -
j_gene: TRBJ2-6
CDR3aa: CASSQGDSHLPLGANVLTF
CDR3nt: TGTGCCAGCAGCCAAGGGGACAGCCACCTTCCTCTGGGGGCCAACGTCCTGACTTTC

d_gene: TRBD2
v_gene: TRBV19
len: 19
abundance: -
j_gene: TRBJ2-5
CDR3aa: CASSPKGPGTSGGARAQYF
CDR3nt: TGTGCCAGTAGCCCCAAGGGCCCAGGGACTAGCGGGGGGGCCCGTGCCCAGTACTTC

d_gene: -
v_gene: TRBV28
len: 12
abundance: -
j_gene: TRBJ2-2
CDR3aa: CASSPNSGELFF
CDR3nt: TGTGCCAGCAGCCCTAACTCCGGGGAGCTGTTTTTT

d_gene: -
v_gene: TRBV10-3
len: 14
abundance: -
j_gene: TRBJ1-1
CDR3aa: CAISGDTLNTEAFF
CDR3nt: TGTGCCATCAGCGGGGACACCCTGAACACTGAAGCTTTCTTT

d_gene: TRBD2
v_gene: TRBV18
len: 17
abundance: -
j_gene: TRBJ2-2
CDR3aa: CASSPGTSGANTGELFF
CDR3nt: TGTGCCAGCTCACCAGGGACTAGCGGGGCCAACACCGGGGAGCTGTTTTTT

d_gene: -
v_gene: TRBV5-5
len: 14
abundance: once
j_gene: TRBJ2-3
CDR3aa: CASSSGGIADTQYF
CDR3nt: TGTGCCAGCAGCTCAGGGGGGATCGCAGATACGCAGTATTTT

d_gene: TRBD1
v_gene: TRBV10-3
len: 15
abundance: -
j_gene: TRBJ1-1
CDR3aa: CAISGGTGIDTEAFF
CDR3nt: TGTGCCATCAGTGGAGGGACAGGGATCGACACTGAAGCTTTCTTT

d_gene: TRBD1
v_gene: TRBV27
len: 15
abundance: -
j_gene: TRBJ1-5
CDR3aa: CASSLDWTGRQPQHF
CDR3nt: TGTGCCAGCAGTTTGGACTGGACAGGGCGGCAGCCCCAGCATTTT

d_gene: -
v_gene: TRBV11-3
len: 15
abundance: -
j_gene: TRBJ2-7
CDR3aa: CASSLVVTKTYEQYF
CDR3nt: TGTGCCAGCAGCTTAGTAGTGACAAAAACCTACGAGCAGTACTTC

d_gene: TRBD1
v_gene: TRBV9
len: 16
abundance: -
j_gene: TRBJ2-2
CDR3aa: CASSPQGAPNTGELFF
CDR3nt: TGTGCCAGCAGCCCTCAGGGGGCCCCGAACACCGGGGAGCTGTTTTTT

d_gene: -
v_gene: TRBV7-6
len: 13
abundance: -
j_gene: TRBJ2-7
CDR3aa: CASSSGHSYEQYF
CDR3nt: TGTGCCAGCAGCTCGGGACACTCGTACGAGCAGTACTTC

d_gene: -
v_gene: TRBV6-5
len: 13
abundance: -
j_gene: TRBJ2-4
CDR3aa: CASSRDSQNIQYF
CDR3nt: TGTGCCAGCAGCCGAGACAGTCAGAACATTCAGTACTTC

d_gene: -
v_gene: TRBV19
len: 15
abundance: -
j_gene: TRBJ1-1
CDR3aa: CASSMRVRGNTEAFF
CDR3nt: TGTGCCAGTAGTATGAGGGTCCGAGGGAACACTGAAGCTTTCTTT

d_gene: -
v_gene: TRBV5-1
len: 15
abundance: -
j_gene: TRBJ2-3
CDR3aa: CASTPRGYTGDTQYF
CDR3nt: TGCGCCAGCACCCCTCGGGGTTACACCGGGGATACGCAGTATTTT

d_gene: -
v_gene: TRBV11-3
len: 14
abundance: -
j_gene: TRBJ2-1
CDR3aa: CASSLGAGNNEQFF
CDR3nt: TGTGCCAGCAGCTTAGGGGCAGGTAACAATGAGCAGTTCTTC

d_gene: -
v_gene: TRBV7-8
len: 17
abundance: once
j_gene: TRBJ1-5
CDR3aa: CASSLVGGVSSNQPQHF
CDR3nt: TGTGCCAGCAGCTTAGTAGGGGGTGTTAGCAGCAATCAGCCCCAGCATTTT

d_gene: -
v_gene: TRBV27
len: 16
abundance: -
j_gene: TRBJ2-5
CDR3aa: CASSLSVRGRKETQYF
CDR3nt: TGTGCCAGCAGTTTATCAGTTCGGGGGAGGAAGGAGACCCAGTACTTC